This T cell receptor beta chain was found in a study of blood T cell repertoires in COVID-19. Study as a whole: Whether acute or convalescent, the COVID-19 samples came from the United States, Italy and Spain. PBMCs, B-cell-depleted T cells, or T cells were the source of the cDNA or gDNA that made up the material.

In the original workflow: Amplified reference gene primers provided the basis for estimating nucleated cell counts. TCRdb's table, derived via immunoSEQ multiplex PCR, lists solely in-frame clones and lacks some. The D gene and trimming were derived from the DNA, and the V and J assignments and clone size from that table. This table has 150,000 to 200,000 clones, 65% to 85% appearing once. Germline V lookup: CDR1 LNHDA, CDR2 SQIVND (reference sequence). This CDR3 has 17 amino acids. Trimming pared 0 bases from V and 0 bases from J, leaving 12 bases between. The sequence was collected from a human donor with acute or convalescent COVID-19. The donor label of this sample is uncertain. This sequence joins TRBV19 and TRBJ2-1; D possibly corresponds to TRBD2 (5 bases). The sequenced sample was peripheral blood. The CDR3 DNA sequence: TGTGCCAGTAGTATAGATCGGGAACACAGCTCCTACAATGAGCAGTTCTTC. Its protein is CASSIDREHSSYNEQFF. The whole variable domain, filled in from reference TRBV19 and TRBJ2-1, reads DGGITQSPKYLFRKEGQNVTLSCEQNLNHDAMYWYRQDPGQGLRLIYYSQIVNDFQKGDIAEGYSVSREKKESFPLTVTSAQKNPTAFYLCASSIDREHSSYNEQFFGPGTRLTVL.